The 17 T cell receptor beta chains in this list originate from one sample, sequenced in a study of cytomegalovirus exposure and HLA in healthy donors. PCR involved 60 Vbeta and 13 Jbeta primers. Clones were sequenced by immunoSEQ multiplex PCR, and TCRdb holds only the in-frame ones, with some missing. The sample lists approximately 38,000 clones; 65% to 90% were seen once. What was sequenced was PBMCs. Receptor source: a woman aged 18-35 years in good health and CMV-seropositive.

The chain couples TRBV2 to TRBJ2-1; D uncertain. The germline V gene has CDR1 SNHLY and CDR2 FYNNEI. This CDR3 has 15 amino acids. Trimming stripped 5 bases from V and 3 bases from J, with 14 bases between. The CDR3 is CASSSPLFSYNEQFF. As DNA, the CDR3 is TGTGCCAGCAGTTCCCCCCTGTTCAGCTACAATGAGCAGTTCTTC.

The chain is built from TRBV19 and TRBJ2-2; D ambiguous. Germline V gives CDR1 LNHDA, CDR2 SQIVND (reference sequence). The CDR3 covers 16 residues. The V and J ends lost 2 bases and 6 bases respectively, with 16 bases between them. CDR3 region: CASSIPALRDSGELFF. The CDR3 nucleotides are TGTGCCAGTAGTATACCAGCCCTCCGTGACTCCGGGGAGCTGTTTTTT.

The chain links TRBV5-6 to TRBJ1-4; D gene ambiguous. The CDR3 extends over 13 amino acids. Trimming shortened V by 0 bases and J by 4 bases, and 4 bases separated the two germline ends. Germline V CDR1 and CDR2: SGHDT, YYEEEE. The CDR3 here is CASSLGVNEKLFF. In DNA form, the CDR3 reads TGTGCCAGCAGCTTGGGCGTTAATGAAAAACTGTTTTTT. Together with reference TRBV5-6 and TRBJ1-4, the CDR3 gives the full variable domain: DAGVTQSPTHLIKTRGQQVTLRCSPKSGHDTVSWYQQALGQGPQFIFQYYEEEERQRGNFPDRFSGHQFPNYSSELNVNALLLGDSALYLCASSLGVNEKLFFGSGTQLSVL.

The J gene is TRBJ2-7, the V gene TRBV4-3, with D possibly TRBD1 on 6 matching bases. V was trimmed by 0 bases and J by 2 bases, leaving 20 bases between them. The germline gives CDR1 LGHNA, CDR2 YSLEER. CDR3 length equals 18 residues. The CDR3 DNA follows: TGCGCCAGCAGCCAAGAAATGGGACAACCAAATTGGGCCTACGAGCAGTACTTC. It is translated as CASSQEMGQPNWAYEQYF.

About this clone itself: A read error is the likely source, as a far larger clone sits one nucleotide away. The gene calls are TRBV9 and TRBJ1-5, with a tentative D call TRBD1 (5 bases). Germline CDR1 SGDLS, CDR2 YYNGEE. The CDR3 spans 17 residues. CDR3 loop: CASSVGDLGHPNQLQHF. In nucleotides, the CDR3 is TGTGCCAGCAGCGTAGGTGATCTCGGACATCCTAATCAGCTCCAGCATTTT.

The chain employs TRBV11-2 and TRBJ2-1, with D tentatively TRBD1 (7 bases). Germline CDR1 is SGHAT and CDR2 is FQNNGV. V lost 8 bases and J 8 bases, leaving 13 bases between the germline ends. CDR3 length: 12 residues. CDR3 nucleotide sequence: TGTGCCAGCCCAGGGGGGCGCGATGAGCAGTTCTTC. It codes for CASPGGRDEQFF. Complete variable domain (other parts from reference TRBV11-2 and TRBJ2-1): EAGVAQSPRYKIIEKRQSVAFWCNPISGHATLYWYQQILGQGPKLLIQFQNNGVVDDSQLPKDRFSAERLKGVDSTLKIQPAKLEDSAVYLCASPGGRDEQFFGPGTRLTVL.

This rearrangement joins TRBV15 to TRBJ1-5, with D possibly TRBD1 on 6 matching bases. V shed 10 bases and J shed 5 bases, with 18 bases lying between them. This CDR3 has 14 amino acids. Germline V gene sequence: CDR1 LNHNV, CDR2 YYDKDF (reference sequence). In DNA form, the CDR3 reads TGTGCCAGTTCCTTGACCAGGGGAGATCAGCCCCAGCATTTT. It yields the protein CASSLTRGDQPQHF.

The V call is TRBV27, the J call TRBJ1-5; D is ambiguous. With 2 bases removed from V and 4 bases from J, the gap between germline ends came to 12 bases. The CDR3 runs to 15 residues. The germline V gene has CDR1 MNHEY and CDR2 SMNVEV (reference sequence). This CDR3 reads CASSLDGLRNQPQHF. CDR3 bases: TGTGCCAGCAGTTTAGACGGACTAAGGAATCAGCCCCAGCATTTT.

The chain carries TRBV7-2 and TRBJ2-1; D unclear. The CDR3 contains 13 residues. Trimming took 2 bases from V and 7 from J, leaving 9 bases between them. Germline V gives CDR1 SGHTA, CDR2 FQGNSA. CDR3 loop: CASSLRSINEQFF. As DNA, the CDR3 is TGTGCCAGCAGCTTAAGGAGCATAAATGAGCAGTTCTTC.

The chain recombines TRBV18 with TRBJ1-1; perhaps TRBD1 as D (6 bases). The germline V and J ends were trimmed by 4 bases and 4 bases, with 13 bases remaining between them. This CDR3 region has 14 residues. Germline V CDR1 and CDR2: KGHSH, LQKENI. CDR3 amino acids: CASSQGGPSTEAFF. The CDR3 DNA reads TGTGCCAGCTCACAAGGGGGACCAAGCACTGAAGCTTTCTTT.

This sequence joins TRBV19 and TRBJ2-3; D might be TRBD1 (5 bases). Germline V gene data show CDR1 as LNHDA and CDR2 as SQIVND (reference sequence). The CDR3 length is 15 residues. Trimming left V 5 bases short and J 4 bases short, with 16 bases between. DNA of the CDR3: TGTGCCAGTAGTTTGGTCGGACACGAGGCAGATACGCAGTATTTT. Its translation is CASSLVGHEADTQYF.

The chain joins TRBV6-6 to TRBJ2-5; 7 bases fit TRBD1. Germline-derived CDR1 and CDR2 are MNHNY and SVGAGI (reference sequence). After removal of 6 bases from V and 4 bases from J, the junction contained 2 bases not matched to a gene. The CDR3 sequence is 12 residues long. DNA for the CDR3: TGTGCCAGCAGGACAGGGTCAGAGACCCAGTACTTC. This gives the protein CASRTGSETQYF.

The J gene is TRBJ2-3, the V gene TRBV28; the D gene is possibly TRBD2 (6 bases). The V gene lost 6 bases and the J gene lost 4 bases, with 17 bases spanning the gap. CDR1 MDHEN and CDR2 SYDVKM come from the germline V gene. The CDR3 spans 15 residues. Here the CDR3 reads CASRPPGGTPDTQYF. CDR3 bases: TGTGCCAGCAGGCCCCCCGGCGGGACCCCAGATACGCAGTATTTT.

The chain has TRBV2 and TRBJ1-6, with D possibly matching TRBD1 (6 bases). V lost 7 bases and J lost 7, with 11 bases in between. The length of the CDR3 is 13 residues. Germline assignment: CDR1 SNHLY and CDR2 FYNNEI. The DNA for the CDR3 is TGTGCCAGCACACCAGGACAGAATTCACCCCTCCACTTT. Translated, it gives CASTPGQNSPLHF.

The rearrangement uses TRBV13 and TRBJ1-6; D is ambiguous. Deletions cut 1 base from V and 5 bases from J, with 18 bases between. Germline V gene sequence: CDR1 PRHDT, CDR2 FYEKMQ (reference sequence). This CDR3 is 18 amino acids long. The CDR3, as DNA: TGTGCCAGCAGCTTAGTTTCCTACCGCGCGGGCGATAATTCACCCCTCCACTTT. This codes for CASSLVSYRAGDNSPLHF.

This chain joins TRBV10-3 and TRBJ2-7; TRBD1 agrees at 10 bases. This CDR3 has 14 amino acids. The V and J ends lost 2 bases and 7 bases, in that order; junction bases with no gene match: 5. The germline V gene has CDR1 ENHRY and CDR2 SYGVKD. The CDR3, as DNA: TGTGCCATCAGTGAGGACAGGGGGCCACGGGAGCAGTACTTC. Residues: CAISEDRGPREQYF.

This chain connects TRBV27 to TRBJ1-1; 12 bases map to TRBD1. This CDR3 has 16 residues. The V and J ends lost 3 bases and 1 base, in that order; junction bases with no gene match: 3. CDR1 is MNHEY, CDR2 SMNVEV, per germline (reference sequence). The chain's CDR3 is CASSFLGQGANTEAFF. The DNA of the CDR3 is TGTGCCAGCAGTTTTCTGGGACAGGGGGCGAACACTGAAGCTTTCTTT.